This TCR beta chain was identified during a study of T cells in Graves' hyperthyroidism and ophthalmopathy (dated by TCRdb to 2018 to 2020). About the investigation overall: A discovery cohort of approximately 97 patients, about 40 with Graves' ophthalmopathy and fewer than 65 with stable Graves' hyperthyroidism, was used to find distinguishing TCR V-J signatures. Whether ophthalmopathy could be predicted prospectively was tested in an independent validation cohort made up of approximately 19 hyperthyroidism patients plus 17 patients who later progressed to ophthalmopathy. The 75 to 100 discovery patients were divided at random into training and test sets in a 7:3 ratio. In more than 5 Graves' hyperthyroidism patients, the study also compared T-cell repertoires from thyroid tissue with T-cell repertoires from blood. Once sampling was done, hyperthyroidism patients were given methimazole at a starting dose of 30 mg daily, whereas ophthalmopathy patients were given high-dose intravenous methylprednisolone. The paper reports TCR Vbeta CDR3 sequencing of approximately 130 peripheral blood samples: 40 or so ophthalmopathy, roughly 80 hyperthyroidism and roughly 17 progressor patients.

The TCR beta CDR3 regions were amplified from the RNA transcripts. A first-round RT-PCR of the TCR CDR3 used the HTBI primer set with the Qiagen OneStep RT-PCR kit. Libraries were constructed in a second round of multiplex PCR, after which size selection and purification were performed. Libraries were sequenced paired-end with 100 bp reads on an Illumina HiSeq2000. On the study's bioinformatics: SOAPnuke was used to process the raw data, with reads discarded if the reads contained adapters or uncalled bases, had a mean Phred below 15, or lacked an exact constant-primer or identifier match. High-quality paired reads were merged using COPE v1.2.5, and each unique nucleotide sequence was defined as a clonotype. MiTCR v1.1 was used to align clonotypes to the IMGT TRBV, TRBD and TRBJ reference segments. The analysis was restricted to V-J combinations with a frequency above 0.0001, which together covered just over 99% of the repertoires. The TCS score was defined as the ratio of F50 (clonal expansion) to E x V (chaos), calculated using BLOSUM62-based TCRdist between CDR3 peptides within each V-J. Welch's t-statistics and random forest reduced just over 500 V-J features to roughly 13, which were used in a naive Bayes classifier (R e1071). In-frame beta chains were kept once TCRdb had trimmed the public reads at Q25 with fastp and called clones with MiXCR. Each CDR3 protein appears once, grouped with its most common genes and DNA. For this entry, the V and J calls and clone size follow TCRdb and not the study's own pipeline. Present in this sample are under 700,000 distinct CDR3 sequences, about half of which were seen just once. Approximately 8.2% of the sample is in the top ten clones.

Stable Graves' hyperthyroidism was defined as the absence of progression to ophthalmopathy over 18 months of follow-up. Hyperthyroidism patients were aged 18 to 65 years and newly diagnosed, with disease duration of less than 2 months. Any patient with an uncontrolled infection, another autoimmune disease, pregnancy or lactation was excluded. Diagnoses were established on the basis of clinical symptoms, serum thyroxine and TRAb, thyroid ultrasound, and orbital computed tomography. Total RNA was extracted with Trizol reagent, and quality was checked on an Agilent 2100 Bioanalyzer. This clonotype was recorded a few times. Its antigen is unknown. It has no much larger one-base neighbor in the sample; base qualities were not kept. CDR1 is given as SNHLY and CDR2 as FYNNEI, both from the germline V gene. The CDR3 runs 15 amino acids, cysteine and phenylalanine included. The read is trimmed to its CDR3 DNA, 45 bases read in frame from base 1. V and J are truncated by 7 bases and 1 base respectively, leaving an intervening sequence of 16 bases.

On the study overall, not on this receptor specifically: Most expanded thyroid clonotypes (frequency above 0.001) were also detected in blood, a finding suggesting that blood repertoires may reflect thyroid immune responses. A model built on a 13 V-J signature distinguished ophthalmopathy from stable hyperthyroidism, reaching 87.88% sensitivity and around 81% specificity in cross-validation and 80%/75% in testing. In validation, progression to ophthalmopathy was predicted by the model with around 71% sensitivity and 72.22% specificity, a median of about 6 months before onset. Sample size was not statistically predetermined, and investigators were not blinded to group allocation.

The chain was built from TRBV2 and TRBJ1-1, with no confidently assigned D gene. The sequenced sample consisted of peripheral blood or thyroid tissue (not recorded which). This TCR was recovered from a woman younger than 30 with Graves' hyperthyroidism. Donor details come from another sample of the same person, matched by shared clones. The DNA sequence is TGTGCCAGCACCCTACTTACGGAGAAGAACACTGAAGCTTTCTTT. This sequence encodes CASTLLTEKNTEAFF.